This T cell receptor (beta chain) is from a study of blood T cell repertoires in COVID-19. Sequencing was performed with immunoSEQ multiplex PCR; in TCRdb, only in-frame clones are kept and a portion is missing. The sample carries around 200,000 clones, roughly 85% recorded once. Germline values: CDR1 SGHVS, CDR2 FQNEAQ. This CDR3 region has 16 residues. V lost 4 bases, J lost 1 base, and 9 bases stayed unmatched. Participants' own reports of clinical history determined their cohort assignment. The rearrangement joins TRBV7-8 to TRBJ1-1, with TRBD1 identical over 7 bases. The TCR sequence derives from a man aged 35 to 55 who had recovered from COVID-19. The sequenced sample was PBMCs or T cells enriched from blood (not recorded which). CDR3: CASSSNLRGRNTEAFF. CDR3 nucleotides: TGTGCCAGCAGCTCAAACTTAAGGGGGCGGAACACTGAAGCTTTCTTT.